The entry below describes one T cell receptor beta chain. These data originate in a study of blood T cell repertoires in COVID-19. Across the whole study: Researchers got acute and convalescent COVID-19 samples from the United States, Italy and Spain. Sources were T cells, B-cell-depleted T cells, or PBMCs; the material itself was cDNA or gDNA.

Source study methods: Nucleated cell number was recorded as an estimate derived from reference gene primer amplification. Data came from immunoSEQ multiplex PCR; TCRdb stores just in-frame clones and leaves some out. V and J calls and clone size are copied from that table; D and trimming were computed from the DNA. This table has 46,000 or so clones, more than 90% appearing once. J was trimmed by 10 bases and V by 4 bases; bases with no gene match: 16. This CDR3 region has 17 residues. Germline-derived CDR1 and CDR2 are SGHKS and YYEKEE (reference sequence). The chain uses TRBV5-5 and TRBJ2-3; 12 bases are a match to TRBD2. The specimen sequenced was peripheral blood. The receptor comes from a man aged 70 or older with active COVID-19. For the CDR3, the DNA is TGTGCCAGCAGCCCCTCCCTAGCGGGAGGGCCGTTTTCTGCGCAGTATTTT. Protein product: CASSPSLAGGPFSAQYF.